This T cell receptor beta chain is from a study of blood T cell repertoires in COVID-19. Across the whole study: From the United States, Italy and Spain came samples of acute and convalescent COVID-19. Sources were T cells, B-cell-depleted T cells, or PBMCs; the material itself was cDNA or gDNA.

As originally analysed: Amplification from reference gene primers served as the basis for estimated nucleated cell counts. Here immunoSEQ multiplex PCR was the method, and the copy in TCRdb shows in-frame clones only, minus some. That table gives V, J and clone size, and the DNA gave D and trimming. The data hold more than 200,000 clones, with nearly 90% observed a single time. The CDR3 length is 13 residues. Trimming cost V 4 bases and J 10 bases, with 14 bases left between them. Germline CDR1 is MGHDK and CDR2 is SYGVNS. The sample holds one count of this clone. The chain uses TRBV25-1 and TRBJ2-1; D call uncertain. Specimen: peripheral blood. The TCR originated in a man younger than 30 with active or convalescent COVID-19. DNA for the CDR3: TGTGCCAGCAGTGGGTTAAGAGGCTCAGAGCAGTTCTTC. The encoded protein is CASSGLRGSEQFF.